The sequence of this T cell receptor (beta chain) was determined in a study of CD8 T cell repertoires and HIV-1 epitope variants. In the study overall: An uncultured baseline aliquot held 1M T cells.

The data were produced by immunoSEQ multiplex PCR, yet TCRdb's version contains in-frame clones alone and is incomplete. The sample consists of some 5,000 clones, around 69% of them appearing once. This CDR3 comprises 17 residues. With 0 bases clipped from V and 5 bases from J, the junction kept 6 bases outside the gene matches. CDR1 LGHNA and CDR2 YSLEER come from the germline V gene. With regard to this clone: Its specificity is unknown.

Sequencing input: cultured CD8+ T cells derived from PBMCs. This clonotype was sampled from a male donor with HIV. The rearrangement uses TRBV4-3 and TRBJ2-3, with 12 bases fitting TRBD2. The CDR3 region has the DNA TGCGCCAGCAGCCAAGACCCCCCTAGCGGGGGGGTAGATACGCAGTATTTT. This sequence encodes CASSQDPPSGGVDTQYF.